This T cell receptor beta chain came from a study of tumor-infiltrating lymphocytes in localized non-small cell lung cancer. Germline V gene lookup returns CDR1 SGHTA and CDR2 FQGNSA. The CDR3 runs 16 residues. V was shortened by 3 bases and J by 0 bases, with 12 bases between the two germline ends. Study-wide points: Each assay used a separate piece of the same tissue. Available tissue quantity limited TCR sequencing to a patient subset. Compared with uninvolved lung, tumors showed higher T cell infiltration by TCRbeta sequencing.

The sample holds one count of this clone. Its antigen is as yet unknown. The assay was immunoSEQ multiplex PCR, and TCRdb's table has in-frame clones only and misses some. Of 12,000 or so clones listed, 78% are singletons. The sequenced sample consisted of lung tumor tissue. The TCR originated in a human donor with non-small cell lung cancer. The chain couples TRBV7-2 to TRBJ2-1; perhaps TRBD2 as D (6 bases). CDR3 loop: CASSLRVGGSYNEQFF. As DNA, the CDR3 is TGTGCCAGCAGCTTGAGGGTCGGGGGCTCCTACAATGAGCAGTTCTTC.